These 28 T cell receptor beta chains were all obtained from the same sample, sequenced in a study of cytotoxic CD8 clonotypes in ibrutinib-treated CLL. The method was immunoSEQ multiplex PCR; TCRdb's version includes in-frame clones alone and lacks a portion of them. Of some 140,000 clones listed, approximately 90% are singletons. The sequenced sample was PBMCs, obtained after 12 months of ibrutinib treatment. These receptors were obtained from a human donor with chronic lymphocytic leukemia.

The chain is built from TRBV2 and TRBJ2-5; D unresolved. This CDR3 contains 10 residues. V dropped 7 bases and J dropped 3 bases, with 3 bases sitting between them. Germline V lookup: CDR1 SNHLY, CDR2 FYNNEI. The CDR3 protein is CASKKETQYF. CDR3 nucleotides: TGTGCCAGCAAAAAAGAGACCCAGTACTTC. Together with reference TRBV2 and TRBJ2-5, the CDR3 gives the full variable domain: EPEVTQTPSHQVTQMGQEVILRCVPISNHLYFYWYRQILGQKVEFLVSFYNNEISEKSEIFDDQFSVERPDGSNFTLKIRSTKLEDSAMYFCASKKETQYFGPGTRLLVL.

This chain links TRBV7-3 with TRBJ2-2; D not resolved. The V and J ends lost 5 bases and 6 bases respectively, with 19 bases between them. From germline, CDR1 is SGHTA and CDR2 FQGTGA. This CDR3 region has 16 residues. The DNA for the CDR3 is TGTGCCAGCAGCCCCATCGCGGACCCCCTGTCCGGGGAGCTGTTTTTT. This encodes CASSPIADPLSGELFF. The whole variable domain, remainder taken from reference TRBV7-3 and TRBJ2-2, is GAGVSQTPSNKVTEKGKYVELRCDPISGHTALYWYRQSLGQGPEFLIYFQGTGAADDSGLPNDRFFAVRPEGSVSTLKIQRTERGDSAVYLCASSPIADPLSGELFFGEGSRLTVL.

This clone has only one observation. The V gene is TRBV27, the J gene TRBJ2-1; 12 nucleotides align to TRBD2. The CDR3 loop spans 17 amino acids. The junction had 7 bases not matched to a gene; V was cut back by 3 bases and J by 4 bases. In germline, CDR1 is MNHEY, CDR2 SMNVEV (reference sequence). CDR3 region: CASSFRGLAGLYNEQFF. The CDR3 DNA reads TGTGCCAGCAGTTTCCGAGGACTAGCGGGACTTTACAATGAGCAGTTCTTC.

The CDR3 DNA reads as TGCAGCGTCGCTACTAGACCCTCTGGAAACACCATATATTTT. It is translated as CSVATRPSGNTIYF. The V and J genes are TRBV29-1 and TRBJ1-3; no reliable D call. The CDR3 extends over 14 amino acids. The germline gives CDR1 SQVTM, CDR2 ANQGSEA. V was pared by 6 bases and J by 0 bases, with 12 bases between.

The chain joins TRBV28 to TRBJ2-7, with 9 bases fitting TRBD2. V was clipped by 6 bases and J by 1 base; unmatched bases: 7. The CDR3 runs 15 residues. The germline CDR1 and CDR2 sequences are MDHEN and SYDVKM. CDR3 in DNA: TGTGCCAGCAGCTCTTATAGCGGGAGATCCTACGAGCAGTACTTC. Residues: CASSSYSGRSYEQYF.

The genes are TRBV29-1 and TRBJ1-5; maybe TRBD1 (5 bases). Between the trimmed V and J ends, which lost 6 bases and 5 bases, there was a span of 11 bases. The CDR3 spans 12 residues. Germline V gives CDR1 SQVTM, CDR2 ANQGSEA. The CDR3 DNA follows: TGCAGCGTCCAGGGAAAAGATCAGCCCCAGCATTTT. Amino acids: CSVQGKDQPQHF.

This chain connects TRBV28 to TRBJ2-2; 7 nucleotides line up with TRBD1. Germline CDR1 MDHEN, CDR2 SYDVKM. J was trimmed by 5 bases and V by 6 bases; bases with no gene match: 12. CDR3 length equals 16 residues. This CDR3 is CASSSIGRGRTGELFF. As DNA, the CDR3 is TGTGCCAGCAGCTCGATAGGAAGGGGGCGAACCGGGGAGCTGTTTTTT.

J is TRBJ2-2 and V is TRBV5-1; D ambiguous. V was trimmed by 2 bases and J by 6 bases, leaving 5 bases between them. The CDR3 is 12 residues long. CDR1 and CDR2 from the germline V gene are SGHRS and YFSETQ. Written as DNA, the CDR3 is TGCGCCAGCAGCTTTGAATCCGGGGAGCTGTTTTTT. Protein: CASSFESGELFF.

V gene TRBV28 combines with J gene TRBJ1-2; D not resolved. With 6 bases removed from V and 8 bases from J, the gap between germline ends came to 22 bases. Germline values: CDR1 MDHEN, CDR2 SYDVKM. The CDR3 has 15 amino acids. For the CDR3, the DNA is TGTGCCAGCAGGCGTATCCGACGGGAGAGTTGGGGCTACACCTTC. Its translation is CASRRIRRESWGYTF.

The J gene is TRBJ2-1, the V gene TRBV11-1, with 11 bases identical to TRBD2. Germline V gene lookup returns CDR1 SGHAT and CDR2 FQDESV (reference sequence). The CDR3 runs to 16 residues. The V and J ends lost 5 bases and 3 bases, in that order; junction bases with no gene match: 6. The chain's CDR3 is CASSTSLAGGYNEQFF. The CDR3 nucleotides read TGTGCCAGCAGCACATCCCTAGCGGGAGGCTACAATGAGCAGTTCTTC.

This clone was counted only a few times. The rearrangement joins TRBV5-4 to TRBJ2-3; D is ambiguous. This CDR3 has 13 residues. Trimming took 4 bases from V and 5 from J, leaving 11 bases between them. Germline V gene sequence: CDR1 SGHNT, CDR2 YYREEE (reference sequence). The CDR3 here is CASSPRTEDTQYF. CDR3 sequence (DNA): TGTGCCAGCAGCCCCCGGACGGAAGATACGCAGTATTTT.

The chain has TRBV7-3 and TRBJ2-7, with D possibly matching TRBD2 (5 bases). V was clipped by 4 bases and J by 0 bases, with 7 bases between them. Germline V gives CDR1 SGHTA, CDR2 FQGTGA. The CDR3 covers 13 residues. CDR3 in amino acids: CASSSGGSYEQYF. The CDR3 nucleotides are TGTGCCAGCAGCTCCGGAGGCTCCTACGAGCAGTACTTC.

The chain has TRBV14 and TRBJ2-7; D assignment may be TRBD1 or TRBD2 (5 bases each). Germline V lookup: CDR1 SGHDN, CDR2 FVKESK. Trimming took off 1 base at V and 1 base at J, with 8 bases between the two ends. The CDR3 is made up of 14 amino acids. DNA for the CDR3: TGTGCCAGCAGCCAAGGGGACCGTTCCTACGAGCAGTACTTC. Translation: CASSQGDRSYEQYF.

The rearrangement uses TRBV18 and TRBJ1-4, with 7 positions matching TRBD1. Trimming removed 0 bases from V and 4 bases from J; junction bases left unmatched: 2. This CDR3 has 15 amino acids. The V gene's germline CDR1 is KGHSH and CDR2 LQKENI. The CDR3 DNA reads TGTGCCAGCTCACCACCGGGACAGTTTAATGAAAAACTGTTTTTT. This translates into CASSPPGQFNEKLFF.

The chain combines TRBV27 with TRBJ2-7, with a possible D match to TRBD1 (5 bases). Trimming shortened V by 2 bases and J by 6 bases, and 8 bases separated the two germline ends. The CDR3 length is 12 residues. Germline CDR1 reads MNHEY; CDR2 reads SMNVEV (reference sequence). CDR3 sequence reads: CASSLRGFEQYF. CDR3 DNA: TGTGCCAGCAGTTTAAGGGGTTTCGAGCAGTACTTC.

The chain joins TRBV10-1 to TRBJ2-3, with a weak D call TRBD2 (5 bases). The CDR3 extends over 13 amino acids. Trimming shortened V by 8 bases and J by 3 bases, and 12 bases separated the two germline ends. Germline loops: CDR1 WNHNN, CDR2 SYGVQD (reference sequence). CDR3 amino acids: CASARGLTDTQYF. The CDR3, as DNA: TGCGCCAGCGCGAGAGGGCTAACAGATACGCAGTATTTT.

In its sample, this clone was seen once. V and J are TRBV19 and TRBJ1-2, with 9 nucleotides matching TRBD1. Germline V gene data show CDR1 as LNHDA and CDR2 as SQIVND (reference sequence). Trimming at V came to 5 bases and at J to 8 bases, leaving 12 bases not matched to a gene. The CDR3 runs to 15 residues. The CDR3 sequence is CASSFWDRDSAGYTF. The CDR3, as DNA: TGTGCCAGTAGTTTTTGGGACAGGGACTCGGCAGGCTACACCTTC.

V gene TRBV18 combines with J gene TRBJ2-5; 8 nucleotides line up with TRBD1. Germline lookup yields CDR1 KGHSH and CDR2 LQKENI. The CDR3 spans 15 residues. V gave up 0 bases and J gave up 4 bases; unmatched junction bases: 4. The CDR3, as DNA: TGTGCCAGCTCACCACCGGTCACAGGGGGAGAGACCCAGTACTTC. Translated, it gives CASSPPVTGGETQYF.

In this sample, this clone turned up a few times. This chain joins TRBV19 and TRBJ2-1; 7 bases map to TRBD2. Germline trimming cut 7 bases from V and 0 bases from J; bases unmatched to any gene: 6. Per the germline V gene, CDR1 is LNHDA and CDR2 is SQIVND (reference sequence). The CDR3 covers 15 residues. The CDR3, as DNA: TGTGCCAGTATAGGTGGCGGGAGCTCCTACAATGAGCAGTTCTTC. Its translation: CASIGGGSSYNEQFF.

The chain combines TRBV7-2 with TRBJ2-7; D could derive from TRBD1 or TRBD2 (5 bases each). This CDR3 spans 12 amino acids. Trimming took 6 bases from V and 2 from J, leaving 8 bases between them. In germline, CDR1 is SGHTA, CDR2 FQGNSA. CDR3: CASRSGPYEQYF. The CDR3 nucleotides read TGTGCCAGCAGGTCGGGACCCTACGAGCAGTACTTC.

This chain uses TRBV6-4 with TRBJ2-5, with D perhaps being TRBD1 or TRBD2 (6 bases each). Trimming removed 5 bases at V and 4 bases at J, with 17 bases between. Germline V gene lookup returns CDR1 MRHNA and CDR2 SNTAGT. This CDR3 comprises 15 residues. CDR3: CASSPLGGPGETQYF. CDR3 coding DNA: TGTGCCAGCAGTCCCCTCGGGGGCCCTGGAGAGACCCAGTACTTC.

The chain uses TRBV5-1 and TRBJ2-7; 9 bases map to TRBD1. Germline CDR1 is SGHRS and CDR2 is YFSETQ. This CDR3 comprises 14 residues. With 2 bases clipped from V and 5 bases from J, the junction kept 5 bases outside the gene matches. This CDR3 reads CASSFLGQGHEQYF. The CDR3 nucleotides read TGCGCCAGCAGCTTTCTGGGACAGGGCCACGAGCAGTACTTC.

Here the CDR3 reads CASSQWLIGEQYF. In DNA, the CDR3 is TGTGCCAGCAGCCAGTGGCTTATCGGCGAGCAGTACTTC. The rearrangement joins TRBV14 to TRBJ2-7; D is unresolved. This CDR3 comprises 13 residues. Between the trimmed V and J ends, which lost 3 bases and 6 bases, there was a span of 12 bases. Germline V gene lookup returns CDR1 SGHDN and CDR2 FVKESK.

This clone was seen more than once but under ten times. The rearrangement joins TRBV14 to TRBJ2-5; D remains unclear. The CDR3 loop spans 13 amino acids. The V and J ends lost 2 bases and 1 base respectively, with 5 bases between them. CDR1 SGHDN and CDR2 FVKESK come from the germline V gene. CDR3 nucleotide sequence: TGTGCCAGCAGCCAACAACTCCAAGAGACCCAGTACTTC. This sequence encodes CASSQQLQETQYF.

V gene TRBV11-2 combines with J gene TRBJ2-5, with 13 bases fitting TRBD2. Per the germline V gene, CDR1 is SGHAT and CDR2 is FQNNGV. The CDR3 extends over 16 amino acids. Germline trimming cut 5 bases from V and 4 bases from J; bases unmatched to any gene: 7. In DNA form, the CDR3 reads TGTGCCAGCAGCATATCCGGACTAGCGGGAGCAGAGACCCAGTACTTC. Protein sequence: CASSISGLAGAETQYF.

This clone was observed a handful of times. V gene TRBV7-2 combines with J gene TRBJ2-3, with a tentative D call TRBD2 (7 bases). This CDR3 is built from 15 residues. Germline CDR1 SGHTA, CDR2 FQGNSA. V was shortened by 1 base and J by 3 bases, with 11 bases between the two germline ends. CDR3 amino acids: CASSLVGGPTDTQYF. The CDR3 nucleotides read TGTGCCAGCAGCTTAGTGGGGGGGCCGACAGATACGCAGTATTTT.

The chain carries TRBV7-9 and TRBJ2-1, with 8 bases identical to TRBD2. In germline, CDR1 is SEHNR, CDR2 FQNEAQ (reference sequence). Trimming removed 2 bases from V and 2 bases from J; junction bases left unmatched: 5. This CDR3 comprises 16 residues. For the CDR3, the DNA is TGTGCCAGCAGCTTACAAGCGGGAGTGGCCTACAATGAGCAGTTCTTC. It encodes CASSLQAGVAYNEQFF.

This chain uses TRBV30 with TRBJ2-2, with 8 bases that match TRBD2. J was trimmed by 7 bases and V by 0 bases; bases with no gene match: 13. The germline V gene encodes CDR1 GTSNPN and CDR2 SVGIG (reference sequence). The CDR3 has 17 residues. Here the CDR3 reads CAWSVTGGRRSNGELFF. DNA for the CDR3: TGTGCCTGGAGTGTAACGGGGGGGCGGCGGTCGAACGGGGAGCTGTTTTTT.